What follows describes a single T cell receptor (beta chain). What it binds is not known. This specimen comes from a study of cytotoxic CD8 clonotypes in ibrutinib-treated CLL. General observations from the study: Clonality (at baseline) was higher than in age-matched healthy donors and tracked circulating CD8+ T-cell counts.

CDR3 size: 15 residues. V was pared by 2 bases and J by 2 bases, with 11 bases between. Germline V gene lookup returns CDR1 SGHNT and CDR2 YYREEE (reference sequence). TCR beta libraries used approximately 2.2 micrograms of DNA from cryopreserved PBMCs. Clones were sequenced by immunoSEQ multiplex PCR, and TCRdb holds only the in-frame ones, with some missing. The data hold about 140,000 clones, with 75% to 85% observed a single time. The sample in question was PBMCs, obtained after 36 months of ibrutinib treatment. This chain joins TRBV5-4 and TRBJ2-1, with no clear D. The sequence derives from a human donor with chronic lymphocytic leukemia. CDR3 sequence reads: CASSFGSPTYNEQFF. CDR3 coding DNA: TGTGCCAGCAGCTTTGGGTCCCCGACCTACAATGAGCAGTTCTTC.